Following are 23 T cell receptor beta chains from one sample sequenced in a study of blood T cell repertoires in COVID-19. The method was immunoSEQ multiplex PCR; TCRdb's version includes in-frame clones alone and lacks a portion of them. The sample records about 230,000 clones, 70% to 90% being singletons. Sequencing input: PBMCs or T cells enriched from blood (not recorded which). The origin of the receptors is a woman in her 40s with acute COVID-19.

The chain is built from TRBV5-1 and TRBJ1-1; D unresolved. CDR1 SGHRS and CDR2 YFSETQ come from the germline V gene. The CDR3 extends over 15 amino acids. V dropped 4 bases and J dropped 1 base, with 14 bases sitting between them. CDR3 coding DNA: TGCGCCAGCAGCCTCGGAACTAATAGGAACACTGAAGCTTTCTTT. Encoded protein: CASSLGTNRNTEAFF.

The J gene is TRBJ2-3, the V gene TRBV7-9, with 13 bases matching TRBD2. Unmatched junction bases numbered 5, after V lost 6 bases and J lost 5 bases. The germline V gene encodes CDR1 SEHNR and CDR2 FQNEAQ (reference sequence). The CDR3 loop spans 15 amino acids. CDR3 residues: CASRWTSGSVDTQYF. Written as DNA, the CDR3 is TGTGCCAGCAGATGGACTAGCGGGAGCGTAGATACGCAGTATTTT.

The chain combines TRBV19 with TRBJ2-1; 12 bases map to TRBD2. Trimming cost V 2 bases and J 5 bases; bases outside gene matches: 4. Germline CDR1 is LNHDA and CDR2 is SQIVND (reference sequence). This CDR3 has 16 amino acids. The CDR3 sequence is CASSIKTSGGHNEQFF. In DNA, the CDR3 is TGTGCCAGTAGTATAAAGACTAGCGGGGGCCACAATGAGCAGTTCTTC. Supplemented by reference TRBV19 and TRBJ2-1, the full variable domain reads DGGITQSPKYLFRKEGQNVTLSCEQNLNHDAMYWYRQDPGQGLRLIYYSQIVNDFQKGDIAEGYSVSREKKESFPLTVTSAQKNPTAFYLCASSIKTSGGHNEQFFGPGTRLTVL.

The rearrangement uses TRBV30 and TRBJ1-4, with TRBD1 as a possible D gene (6 bases). This CDR3 has 15 residues. Between the trimmed V and J ends, which lost 1 base and 5 bases, there was a span of 14 bases. Per the germline V gene, CDR1 is GTSNPN and CDR2 is SVGIG (reference sequence). CDR3 sequence reads: CAWSGNRVGNEKLFF. CDR3 sequence (DNA): TGTGCCTGGAGTGGGAACAGGGTGGGGAATGAAAAACTGTTTTTT.

The chain uses TRBV5-4 and TRBJ1-1, with TRBD1 identical over 8 bases. CDR1 SGHNT and CDR2 YYREEE come from the germline V gene (reference sequence). The trim removed 4 bases at V and 5 bases at J, leaving 7 bases unmatched. This CDR3 is 14 amino acids long. The CDR3 spells CASSAGQGQTEAFF. CDR3 nucleotides: TGTGCCAGCAGCGCCGGACAGGGTCAGACTGAAGCTTTCTTT.

The V and J genes are TRBV6-2 or TRBV6-3 and TRBJ2-1; 11 bases align to TRBD2. CDR1 and CDR2 from the germline V gene are MNHEY and SVGEGT. The CDR3 spans 14 residues. The V segment lost 4 bases and the J segment 9 bases; nucleotides outside the gene matches: 5. CDR3 in amino acids: CASSFTSGSSEQFF. As DNA, the CDR3 is TGTGCCAGCAGTTTCACTAGCGGGAGCAGTGAGCAGTTCTTC.

V is TRBV7-9 and J is TRBJ1-1; 7 positions match TRBD1. Germline CDR1 SEHNR, CDR2 FQNEAQ (reference sequence). Trimming cost V 5 bases and J 1 base; bases outside gene matches: 4. The CDR3 loop spans 14 amino acids. The CDR3, as DNA: TGTGCCAGCAGCCCACAGGGGTCGAACACTGAAGCTTTCTTT. This encodes CASSPQGSNTEAFF.

The chain is built from TRBV15 and TRBJ2-4, with 11 bases matching TRBD2. Germline V gene data show CDR1 as LNHNV and CDR2 as YYDKDF (reference sequence). The CDR3 is made up of 14 amino acids. The J segment lost 4 bases and the V segment lost 6 bases, leaving 2 bases of the junction unmatched. The CDR3: CATRVAGGKNIQYF. DNA of the CDR3: TGTGCCACCAGAGTAGCGGGGGGGAAAAACATTCAGTACTTC.

The rearrangement links TRBV5-1 to TRBJ2-1; 7 nucleotides match TRBD1. J gave up 5 bases and V 3 bases, and 8 bases lay outside the gene matches. Germline CDR1 reads SGHRS; CDR2 reads YFSETQ. CDR3 length: 15 residues. As DNA, the CDR3 is TGCGCCAGCAGCTGGCTCGGGACAGAGAACAATGAGCAGTTCTTC. It specifies CASSWLGTENNEQFF.

The CDR3 reads CASSHTLGSSGGHYNEQFF. The CDR3 DNA reads TGCGCCAGCAGCCATACCCTGGGTTCTAGCGGGGGACACTACAATGAGCAGTTCTTC. The chain is built from TRBV4-3 and TRBJ2-1, with 10 bases identical to TRBD2. The CDR3 spans 19 residues. Per germline, CDR1 LGHNA and CDR2 YSLEER. The trim removed 3 bases at V and 3 bases at J, leaving 14 bases unmatched.

This sequence joins TRBV2 and TRBJ2-2; possibly TRBD2 for D (6 bases). V gave up 9 bases and J gave up 2 bases, with 16 bases separating them. The germline V gene encodes CDR1 SNHLY and CDR2 FYNNEI. CDR3 length: 15 amino acids. Here the CDR3 DNA reads TGTGCCAGTCGTCCATGGGGGGTCAACACCGGGGAGCTGTTTTTT. It encodes CASRPWGVNTGELFF.

Only a few counts were recorded for this clone. The same CDR3 arises from other DNA sequences in this sample as well. This chain uses TRBV6-2 or TRBV6-3 with TRBJ2-2; 7 bases align to TRBD1. Per the germline V gene, CDR1 is MNHEY and CDR2 is SVGEGT. CDR3 length: 17 amino acids. The trim removed 2 bases at V and 0 bases at J, leaving 6 bases unmatched. For the CDR3, the DNA is TGTGCCAGCAGTTACGGGGCAGGGGGTACGAACACCGGGGAGCTGTTTTTT. It codes for CASSYGAGGTNTGELFF.

The CDR3 nucleotides are TGTGCCAGCAGCTTTGGGGGACAGGGGGCGATCAATGGCTACACCTTC. Amino acids: CASSFGGQGAINGYTF. The gene calls are TRBV5-6 and TRBJ1-2; 12 positions match TRBD1. The ends lost 2 bases at V and 6 bases at J; junction bases unmatched: 8. In germline, CDR1 is SGHDT, CDR2 YYEEEE. The CDR3 length is 16 residues.

The gene calls are TRBV11-2 and TRBJ1-1; the match to TRBD1 covers 7 bases. CDR1 is SGHAT, CDR2 FQNNGV, per germline. The CDR3 has 15 amino acids. Trimming cost V 4 bases and J 3 bases; bases outside gene matches: 8. DNA for the CDR3: TGTGCCAGCAGCTGGAGGGACAGTGGTTACACTGAAGCTTTCTTT. Translating it yields CASSWRDSGYTEAFF.

The chain has TRBV2 and TRBJ2-1, with D possibly being TRBD1 (5 bases). The CDR3 runs 16 residues. V lost 6 bases and J lost 2, with 17 bases in between. Germline V gene sequence: CDR1 SNHLY, CDR2 FYNNEI. DNA of the CDR3: TGTGCCAGCAGCCTGCAAGCAGGGTCGACCTACAATGAGCAGTTCTTC. This codes for CASSLQAGSTYNEQFF.

The V gene is TRBV11-2, the J gene TRBJ2-3, with a possible D match to TRBD2 (6 bases). The germline V gene encodes CDR1 SGHAT and CDR2 FQNNGV. Trimming shortened V by 6 bases and J by 2 bases, and 15 bases separated the two germline ends. The CDR3 spans 15 residues. The chain's CDR3 is CASSRPRGITDTQYF. In DNA form, the CDR3 reads TGTGCCAGCAGTCGACCACGGGGGATCACAGATACGCAGTATTTT.

The rearrangement joins TRBV29-1 to TRBJ2-1; 7 bases are shared with TRBD1. This CDR3 has 12 amino acids. Germline V gene data show CDR1 as SQVTM and CDR2 as ANQGSEA. V was clipped by 2 bases and J by 9 bases; unmatched bases: 4. CDR3: CSVEQGVIEQFF. In nucleotides, the CDR3 is TGCAGCGTTGAACAGGGGGTTATTGAGCAGTTCTTC.

The rearrangement joins TRBV19 to TRBJ1-1; TRBD1 matches at 8 bases. Losses at the gene ends were 6 bases for V and 9 bases for J; bases not matched to a gene: 6. CDR1 is LNHDA, CDR2 SQIVND, per germline (reference sequence). The CDR3 is 12 residues long. CDR3 protein: CASRDRVPKAFF. DNA for the CDR3: TGTGCCAGTAGGGACAGGGTTCCAAAAGCTTTCTTT.

The chain links TRBV15 to TRBJ1-2; 9 nucleotides agree with TRBD1. The CDR3 extends over 17 amino acids. The trim removed 3 bases at V and 3 bases at J, leaving 11 bases unmatched. Per germline, CDR1 LNHNV and CDR2 YYDKDF (reference sequence). CDR3 sequence (DNA): TGTGCCACCAGCAGGGGGACAGGGTCAATTCCGGACTATGGCTACACCTTC. Its protein product is CATSRGTGSIPDYGYTF.

V and J are TRBV5-5 and TRBJ1-1; D not resolved. This CDR3 spans 14 amino acids. The V gene lost 4 bases and the J gene lost 1 base, with 11 bases spanning the gap. CDR1 and CDR2 from the germline V gene are SGHKS and YYEKEE (reference sequence). The CDR3 sequence is CASSPDTRNTEAFF. The CDR3 DNA sequence: TGTGCCAGCAGCCCCGATACGAGGAACACTGAAGCTTTCTTT.

The rearrangement links TRBV5-1 to TRBJ1-3; weak D call: TRBD1 (5 bases). The germline V gene encodes CDR1 SGHRS and CDR2 YFSETQ. The CDR3 loop spans 15 amino acids. Between the trimmed V and J ends, which lost 4 bases and 0 bases, there was a span of 11 bases. CDR3 DNA: TGCGCCAGCAGCACAGGAGAAAGCTCTGGAAACACCATATATTTT. Residues: CASSTGESSGNTIYF.

CDR3 DNA sequence: TGTGCCAGCAGTCGAAGCGACACAGGGCATCAGCCCCAGCATTTT. It is translated as CASSRSDTGHQPQHF. V gene TRBV28 combines with J gene TRBJ1-5; possibly TRBD1 for D (6 bases). Per the germline V gene, CDR1 is MDHEN and CDR2 is SYDVKM. The CDR3 extends over 15 amino acids. The germline V and J ends were trimmed by 5 bases and 5 bases, with 16 bases remaining between them.

This sequence joins TRBV12-3 or TRBV12-4 and TRBJ2-5; D is possibly TRBD2 (7 bases). V was shortened by 6 bases and J by 5 bases, with 10 bases between the two germline ends. This CDR3 region has 12 residues. The DNA of the CDR3 is TGTGCCAGCAGGGAGGGGGGGGAGACCCAGTACTTC. Its protein is CASREGGETQYF.